This TCR beta chain originates from a study of T cell responses to AZD1222 COVID-19 vaccine. The repertoire was sequenced with immunoSEQ multiplex PCR; TCRdb's copy has only in-frame clones and lacks some. This table has around 110,000 clones, roughly 92% appearing once. Trimming stripped 4 bases from V and 9 bases from J, with 4 bases between. The CDR3 has 10 amino acids. CDR1 is MGHDK and CDR2 is SYGVNS in the germline V gene. This sequence originates from an adult who received the AZD1222 COVID-19 vaccine. Sequencing used peripheral blood, obtained 28 days after the second AZD1222 dose. The chain recombines TRBV25-1 with TRBJ2-4; unclear D gene. CDR3 amino acids: CASSAGIQYF. The CDR3, as DNA: TGTGCCAGCAGTGCGGGCATTCAGTACTTC.